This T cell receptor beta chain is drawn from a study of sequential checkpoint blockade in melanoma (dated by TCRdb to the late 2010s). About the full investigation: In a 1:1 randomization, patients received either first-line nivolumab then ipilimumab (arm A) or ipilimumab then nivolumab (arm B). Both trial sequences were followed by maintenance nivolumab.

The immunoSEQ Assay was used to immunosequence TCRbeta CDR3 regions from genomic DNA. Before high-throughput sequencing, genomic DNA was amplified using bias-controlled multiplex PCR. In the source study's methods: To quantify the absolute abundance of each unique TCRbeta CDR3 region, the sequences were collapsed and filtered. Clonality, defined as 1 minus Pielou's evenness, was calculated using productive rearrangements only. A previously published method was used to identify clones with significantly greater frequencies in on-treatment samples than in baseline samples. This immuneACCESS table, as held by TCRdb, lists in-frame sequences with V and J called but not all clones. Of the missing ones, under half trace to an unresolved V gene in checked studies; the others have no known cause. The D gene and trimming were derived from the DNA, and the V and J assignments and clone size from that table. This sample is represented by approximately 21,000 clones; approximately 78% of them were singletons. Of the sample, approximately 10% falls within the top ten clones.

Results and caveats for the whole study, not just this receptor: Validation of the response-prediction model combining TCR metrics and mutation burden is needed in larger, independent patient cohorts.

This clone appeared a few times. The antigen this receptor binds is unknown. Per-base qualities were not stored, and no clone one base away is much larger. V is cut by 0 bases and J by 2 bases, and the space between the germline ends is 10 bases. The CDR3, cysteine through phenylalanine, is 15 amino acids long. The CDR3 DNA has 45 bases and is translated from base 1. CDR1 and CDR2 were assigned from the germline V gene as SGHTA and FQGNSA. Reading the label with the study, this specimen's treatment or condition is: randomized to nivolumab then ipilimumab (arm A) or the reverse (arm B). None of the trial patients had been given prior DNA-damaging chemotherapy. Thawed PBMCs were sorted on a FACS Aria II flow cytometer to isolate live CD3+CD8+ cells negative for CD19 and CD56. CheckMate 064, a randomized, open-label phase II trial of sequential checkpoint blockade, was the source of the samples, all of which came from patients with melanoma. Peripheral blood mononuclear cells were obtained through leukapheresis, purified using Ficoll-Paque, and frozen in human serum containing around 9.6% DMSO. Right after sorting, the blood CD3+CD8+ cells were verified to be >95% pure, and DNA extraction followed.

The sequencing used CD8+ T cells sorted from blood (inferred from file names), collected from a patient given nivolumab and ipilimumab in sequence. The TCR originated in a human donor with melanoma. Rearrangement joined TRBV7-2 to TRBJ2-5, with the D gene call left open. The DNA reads TGTGCCAGCAGCTTAGCGGCTAGAAGTCAAGAGACCCAGTACTTC. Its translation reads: CASSLAARSQETQYF.